The rows below give T cell receptor beta chains drawn from one sample of a study of blood T cells in healthy people across ages. TCRdb used MiXCR to reprocess the 5' RACE reads, holding one entry per CDR3 protein. The sample shows approximately 780,000 distinct CDR3 sequences, around 25% of them seen only once. A further study also used this sample, focusing on T cells of mothers and their children.

Sequencing was done on a sample of blood. The receptors originated from a boy aged 5-17 years in good health. Both conserved end residues are part of each CDR3. D genes are given only for firm matches. The size entry is marked missing in some rows and otherwise reads once, few, many or a size class.

TRBV20-1	14	-	many	TRBJ1-6	TGCAGTGCTACCCAACGGACGGGTAATTCACCCCTCCACTTT	CSATQRTGNSPLHF
TRBV12-3/TRBV12-4	17	TRBD1	-	TRBJ2-7	TGTGCCAGCAGTTTAACTTCGTGGGACAGGGGTTCCTACGAGCAGTACTTC	CASSLTSWDRGSYEQYF
TRBV2	15	TRBD2	few	TRBJ2-4	TGTGCCAGCAGATCCCGATGGGGGGACGGGGGGATTCAGTACTTC	CASRSRWGDGGIQYF
TRBV6-5	17	-	-	TRBJ2-7	TGTGCCAGCAGTTACCTAGACATGGGGGGAACCCCCTACGAGCAGTACTTC	CASSYLDMGGTPYEQYF
TRBV12-3/TRBV12-4	16	-	-	TRBJ2-3	TGTGCCAGCAGCACCACGCCCGATTGGTTCACAGATACGCAGTATTTT	CASSTTPDWFTDTQYF
TRBV12-3/TRBV12-4	15	-	-	TRBJ2-6	TGTGCCAGCAGTACACCAAGCACAGGGGCCAACGTCCTGACTTTC	CASSTPSTGANVLTF
TRBV20-1	11	-	few	TRBJ2-1	TGCAGTGCTAGAACCAGCAATGAGCAGTTCTTC	CSARTSNEQFF
TRBV20-1	14	-	many	TRBJ2-7	TGCAGTGCTATTCCCGGAGGGGCCCGGGGGGAGCAGTACTTC	CSAIPGGARGEQYF
TRBV30	13	-	-	TRBJ2-5	TGTGCCTGGCAAACAGGGCTCGGGGAGACCCAGTACTTC	CAWQTGLGETQYF
TRBV5-1	15	TRBD2	-	TRBJ2-3	TGCGCCAGCAGCTTTCTGCGGGGGTTCACAGATACGCAGTATTTT	CASSFLRGFTDTQYF
TRBV5-6	15	-	-	TRBJ2-7	TGTGCCAGCAGGCCAGGACAGAGGAAACCCTACGAGCAGTACTTC	CASRPGQRKPYEQYF
TRBV7-3	16	TRBD1	-	TRBJ1-1	TGTGCCAGCAGCTTAAGGTCCGGGACAGGGAACACTGAAGCTTTCTTT	CASSLRSGTGNTEAFF
TRBV6-5	15	-	-	TRBJ2-7	TGTGCCAGCAGGCCGATAGGGCTCCAATCCTACGAGCAGTACTTC	CASRPIGLQSYEQYF
TRBV24-1	15	TRBD2	-	TRBJ2-1	TGTGCCACCAGTGATCCTAGCGGCCGGTACAATGAGCAGTTCTTC	CATSDPSGRYNEQFF
TRBV20-1	14	TRBD1	few	TRBJ2-7	TGCAGTGCTAGACGGACAGGGGAGTCCTACGAGCAGTACTTC	CSARRTGESYEQYF
TRBV18	15	-	many	TRBJ2-1	TGTGCCAGCAGCCCCCGGACCGGCTCCTACAATGAGCAGTTCTTC	CASSPRTGSYNEQFF
TRBV7-9	17	-	-	TRBJ2-5	TGTGCCAGCAGCGTACTCACCCAGGGGACTGGCCAAGAGACCCAGTACTTC	CASSVLTQGTGQETQYF
TRBV7-2	17	TRBD2	-	TRBJ2-7	TGTGCCAGCAGCGCAACCGGGACTAGCGGGGCCATCTACGAGCAGTACTTC	CASSATGTSGAIYEQYF
TRBV28	15	TRBD2	-	TRBJ2-5	TGCGCCAGCAGGCGATTAGCGGGAGTGCATGAGACCCAGTACTTC	CASRRLAGVHETQYF
TRBV13	13	-	-	TRBJ2-3	TGTGCCAGCACGGAGGGGGACCCAGTTACGCAGTATTTT	CASTEGDPVTQYF
TRBV24-1	16	TRBD2	-	TRBJ2-5	TGTGCCACCAGTGAGTCACTAGCGGGAGGATTAGAGACCCAGTACTTC	CATSESLAGGLETQYF
TRBV10-3	14	TRBD2	few	TRBJ2-3	TGTGCCATCAGTGAAACGGGGGGAACAGATACGCAGTATTTT	CAISETGGTDTQYF
TRBV28	14	-	few	TRBJ1-2	TGTGCCAGCAGTTCCAGCGACATGAACTATGGCTACACCTTC	CASSSSDMNYGYTF
TRBV6-5	16	-	few	TRBJ2-6	TGTGCCCTGCGCCGGGGGACGAGCTCTGGGGCCAACGTCCTGACTTTC	CALRRGTSSGANVLTF
TRBV5-6	14	-	-	TRBJ2-7	TGTGCCAGCAGCTTGTTTACAGGGCCCAACGAGCAGTACTTC	CASSLFTGPNEQYF
TRBV20-1	12	TRBD1	few	TRBJ1-1	TGCAGTGCTAGGATTCCGGGACAGGGTGCTTTCTTT	CSARIPGQGAFF
TRBV12-3/TRBV12-4	14	-	few	TRBJ2-5	TGTGCCAGCAGTCCTAACCATGATCAAGAGACCCAGTACTTC	CASSPNHDQETQYF
TRBV7-6	16	TRBD1	few	TRBJ1-5	TGTGCCAGCAGCTTAGCCGCGGGACAGGGCAATCAGCCCCAGCATTTT	CASSLAAGQGNQPQHF
TRBV7-2	16	TRBD1	-	TRBJ1-2	TGTGCCAGCAGCTTAGGGGACAGGTCCGCCAACTATGGCTACACCTTC	CASSLGDRSANYGYTF
TRBV7-9	15	TRBD1	-	TRBJ1-4	TGTGCCAGCAGCTCTACAGGGGCGGGGGATGAAAAACTGTTTTTT	CASSSTGAGDEKLFF
TRBV20-1	19	-	many	TRBJ2-1	TGCAGTGCTCGACGGGACTCGATATCTTTATACAGCTCCTACAATGAGCAGTTCTTC	CSARRDSISLYSSYNEQFF
TRBV28	15	-	few	TRBJ2-4	TGTGCCAGCAGTTTCGGGGTGAATGCCAAAAACATTCAGTACTTC	CASSFGVNAKNIQYF
TRBV12-5	13	-	once	TRBJ2-5	TGTGCTAGTGCCCTTCGGGGGAGAGAGACCCAGTACTTC	CASALRGRETQYF
TRBV10-3	19	TRBD2	-	TRBJ2-3	TGTGCCATCAAGAGCGGGACCCAGCCCGGCCAGGACCGCACAGATACGCAGTATTTT	CAIKSGTQPGQDRTDTQYF
TRBV7-8	15	-	-	TRBJ2-4	TGTGCCAGCAGCTTTTATCCGAGAGACCGCAACATTCAGTACTTC	CASSFYPRDRNIQYF
TRBV7-3	15	-	-	TRBJ2-7	TGTGCCAGCAGCTTGAGGGAAGGGGTGGCCTACGAGCAGTACTTC	CASSLREGVAYEQYF
TRBV12-3/TRBV12-4	13	-	-	TRBJ1-5	TGTGCCAGCAGCCCGGGGGTGCGGAGGCCCCAGCATTTT	CASSPGVRRPQHF
TRBV7-7	16	-	few	TRBJ2-1	TGTGCTAGCGGCCACGGGGGGCGGGGGCCGGGGAATGAGCAGTTCTTC	CASGHGGRGPGNEQFF